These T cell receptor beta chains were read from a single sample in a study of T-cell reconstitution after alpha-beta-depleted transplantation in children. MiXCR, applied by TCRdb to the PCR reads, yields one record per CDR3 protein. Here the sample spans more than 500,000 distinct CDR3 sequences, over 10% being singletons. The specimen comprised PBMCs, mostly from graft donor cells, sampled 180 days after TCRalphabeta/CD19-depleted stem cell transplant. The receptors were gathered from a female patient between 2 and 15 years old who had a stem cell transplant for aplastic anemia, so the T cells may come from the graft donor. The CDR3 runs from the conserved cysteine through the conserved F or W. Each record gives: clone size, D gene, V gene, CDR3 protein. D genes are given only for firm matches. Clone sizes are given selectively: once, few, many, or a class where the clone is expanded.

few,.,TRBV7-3,CASSPGPGNTGELFF
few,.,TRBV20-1,CSARAPGYSYEQYF
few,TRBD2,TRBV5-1,CASSFREGLDTQYF
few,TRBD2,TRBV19,CASSAGTSGRNEQFF
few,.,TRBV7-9,CASSLGPDSNTEAFF
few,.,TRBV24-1,CATSDPRTDTQYF
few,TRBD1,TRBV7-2,CASSSSGQATGANVLTF
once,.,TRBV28,CASSPQPGESYEQYF
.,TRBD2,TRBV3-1,CASSQRGGNEQFF
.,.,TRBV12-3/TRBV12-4,CASRGAPAGYTF
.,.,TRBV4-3,CASSQDGTRRSDEQYF
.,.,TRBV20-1,CSASLVTETQYF
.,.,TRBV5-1,CASRAGGHTDTQYF
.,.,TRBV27,CASSKDQFLETQYF
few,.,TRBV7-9,CASSLKTGWDGYTF
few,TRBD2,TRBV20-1,CSAGGLAGDGEQFF
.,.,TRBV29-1,CSVEEARPTGYNEQFF
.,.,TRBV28,CASSLTAWTNNRQETQYF
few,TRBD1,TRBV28,CASSDRDRGNGYEQYF
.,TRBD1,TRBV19,CASSGGQRGLRTAFF
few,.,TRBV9,CASSPGYEGDGELFF
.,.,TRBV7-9,CASSLVGRRNTEAFF
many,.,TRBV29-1,CSVATGYEQYF
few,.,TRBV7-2,CASTRRQSWGETQYF
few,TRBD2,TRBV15,CATSSGLDYEQYF
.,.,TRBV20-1,CSAIGGAGHTEAFF